A selection of T cell receptor beta chains follows, all from one sample in a study of shared clonotypes between healthy human individuals. Data came from immunoSEQ multiplex PCR; TCRdb stores just in-frame clones and leaves some out. This sample yields about 530,000 clones, of which less than 96% are seen a single time; about 0.064% belongs to the top ten. The material sequenced was naive CD4+ T cells sorted from blood. The receptors derive from a woman aged 30 to 39 in good health. Both conserved end residues are part of each CDR3. Fields, in order: D gene, clone size, V gene, J gene, CDR3 DNA, CDR3 protein. A D gene is named only where the DNA matches it firmly. The listing skips clone size in some rows; elsewhere it reads once, few, many or a size class.

TRBD2	.	TRBV28	TRBJ2-3	TGTGCCAGCAACCTCTTAGCGGGAGGGCCAACAGATACGCAGTATTTT	CASNLLAGGPTDTQYF
.	.	TRBV5-1	TRBJ2-5	TGCGCCAGCGGGCCCGGGCAAGAGACCCAGTACTTC	CASGPGQETQYF
TRBD2	.	TRBV7-9	TRBJ2-3	TGTGCCAGCAGGTCCAGTATAGCGGGAGGGCGCACAGATACGCAGTATTTT	CASRSSIAGGRTDTQYF
.	.	TRBV5-1	TRBJ2-7	TGCGCCAGCGGCAGGGGGGGAACGGGAGGGAGCTCCTACGAGCAGTACTTC	CASGRGGTGGSSYEQYF
TRBD2	.	TRBV7-9	TRBJ2-3	TGTGCCAGCAGCTTAACCAGCGGGAGGGTCCCAGATACGCAGTATTTT	CASSLTSGRVPDTQYF
.	once	TRBV6-5	TRBJ1-6	TGTGCCAGCAGAGTAGACGGACGCAATTCACCCCTCCACTTT	CASRVDGRNSPLHF
TRBD2	once	TRBV29-1	TRBJ2-1	TGCAGCGTTGCGGGGGAGGGCTACAATGAGCAGTTCTTC	CSVAGEGYNEQFF
.	.	TRBV28	TRBJ1-4	TGTGCCAGCAGTTTAACTCAGACTAATGAAAAACTGTTTTTT	CASSLTQTNEKLFF
TRBD1	.	TRBV19	TRBJ2-2	TGTGCCAGTAGTACCCAGGGGGCTTTTAACACCGGGGAGCTGTTTTTT	CASSTQGAFNTGELFF
.	few	TRBV6-5	TRBJ1-5	TGTGCCAGCAGTTACACTTCTGGTAGCAATCAGCCCCAGCATTTT	CASSYTSGSNQPQHF
.	.	TRBV5-6	TRBJ2-7	TGTGCCAGCAGCTTTCGCCAGGGGGGATACTACGAGCAGTACTTC	CASSFRQGGYYEQYF
.	few	TRBV13	TRBJ1-5	TGTGCCAGCAGCTTATACAGGAGGCAGCCCCAGCATTTT	CASSLYRRQPQHF
.	.	TRBV18	TRBJ1-2	TGTGCCAGCTCACCTCAGGGAAGTAACTATGGCTACACCTTC	CASSPQGSNYGYTF
.	.	TRBV18	TRBJ2-5	TGTGCCAGCTCCCAAGGGTCCCAAGAGACCCAGTACTTC	CASSQGSQETQYF
.	.	TRBV21-1	TRBJ2-7	TGTGCCAGCAGCAAAGAGACGGTTCGGGACGAGCAGTACTTC	CASSKETVRDEQYF
.	few	TRBV28	TRBJ1-5	TGTGCCAGCAGTTGGGGGGGAGAGCCCCAGCATTTT	CASSWGGEPQHF
.	once	TRBV27	TRBJ1-2	TGTGCCAGCAGTCCTAGCGTCAGGTCCTATGGCTACACCTTC	CASSPSVRSYGYTF
TRBD2	.	TRBV5-1	TRBJ2-3	TGCGCCAGCAGCCAAACTAGCGGGGGTTCTAGCACAGATACGCAGTATTTT	CASSQTSGGSSTDTQYF
.	.	TRBV4-1	TRBJ1-1	TGCGCCAGCAGCCAAGATGTGGACACTGAAGCTTTCTTT	CASSQDVDTEAFF
.	.	TRBV6-6	TRBJ1-1	TGTGCCAGCAGTTATCTCGCCGCCCCGATTAACACTGAAGCTTTCTTT	CASSYLAAPINTEAFF
.	.	TRBV19	TRBJ2-7	TGTGCCAGTAAGGGGGGCTACGAGCAGTACTTC	CASKGGYEQYF
.	once	TRBV10-3	TRBJ2-5	TGTGCCATCAGTGAGTCAGGACAGCAAGAGACCCAGTACTTC	CAISESGQQETQYF